This T cell receptor beta chain was identified in a study of blood T cell repertoires in COVID-19. Study background: Whether acute or convalescent, the COVID-19 samples came from the United States, Italy and Spain. The analysed material was cDNA or gDNA that came from T cells, B-cell-depleted T cells, or PBMCs.

TCRdb's table, derived via immunoSEQ multiplex PCR, lists solely in-frame clones and lacks some. The table shows approximately 260,000 clones, with 89% occurring only once. This CDR3 comprises 14 residues. The V gene end was trimmed by 7 bases and the J gene end by 6 bases; junction bases not matched to a gene: 9. Germline CDR1 ENHRY, CDR2 SYGVKD. V and J are TRBV10-3 and TRBJ2-1, with TRBD2 identical over 7 bases. Material: peripheral blood. This sequence originates from a man over 45 with acute or convalescent COVID-19. For the CDR3, the DNA is TGTGCCATCAACGAGCGGGGCGCGCGCAATGAGCAGTTCTTC. Encoded protein: CAINERGARNEQFF.